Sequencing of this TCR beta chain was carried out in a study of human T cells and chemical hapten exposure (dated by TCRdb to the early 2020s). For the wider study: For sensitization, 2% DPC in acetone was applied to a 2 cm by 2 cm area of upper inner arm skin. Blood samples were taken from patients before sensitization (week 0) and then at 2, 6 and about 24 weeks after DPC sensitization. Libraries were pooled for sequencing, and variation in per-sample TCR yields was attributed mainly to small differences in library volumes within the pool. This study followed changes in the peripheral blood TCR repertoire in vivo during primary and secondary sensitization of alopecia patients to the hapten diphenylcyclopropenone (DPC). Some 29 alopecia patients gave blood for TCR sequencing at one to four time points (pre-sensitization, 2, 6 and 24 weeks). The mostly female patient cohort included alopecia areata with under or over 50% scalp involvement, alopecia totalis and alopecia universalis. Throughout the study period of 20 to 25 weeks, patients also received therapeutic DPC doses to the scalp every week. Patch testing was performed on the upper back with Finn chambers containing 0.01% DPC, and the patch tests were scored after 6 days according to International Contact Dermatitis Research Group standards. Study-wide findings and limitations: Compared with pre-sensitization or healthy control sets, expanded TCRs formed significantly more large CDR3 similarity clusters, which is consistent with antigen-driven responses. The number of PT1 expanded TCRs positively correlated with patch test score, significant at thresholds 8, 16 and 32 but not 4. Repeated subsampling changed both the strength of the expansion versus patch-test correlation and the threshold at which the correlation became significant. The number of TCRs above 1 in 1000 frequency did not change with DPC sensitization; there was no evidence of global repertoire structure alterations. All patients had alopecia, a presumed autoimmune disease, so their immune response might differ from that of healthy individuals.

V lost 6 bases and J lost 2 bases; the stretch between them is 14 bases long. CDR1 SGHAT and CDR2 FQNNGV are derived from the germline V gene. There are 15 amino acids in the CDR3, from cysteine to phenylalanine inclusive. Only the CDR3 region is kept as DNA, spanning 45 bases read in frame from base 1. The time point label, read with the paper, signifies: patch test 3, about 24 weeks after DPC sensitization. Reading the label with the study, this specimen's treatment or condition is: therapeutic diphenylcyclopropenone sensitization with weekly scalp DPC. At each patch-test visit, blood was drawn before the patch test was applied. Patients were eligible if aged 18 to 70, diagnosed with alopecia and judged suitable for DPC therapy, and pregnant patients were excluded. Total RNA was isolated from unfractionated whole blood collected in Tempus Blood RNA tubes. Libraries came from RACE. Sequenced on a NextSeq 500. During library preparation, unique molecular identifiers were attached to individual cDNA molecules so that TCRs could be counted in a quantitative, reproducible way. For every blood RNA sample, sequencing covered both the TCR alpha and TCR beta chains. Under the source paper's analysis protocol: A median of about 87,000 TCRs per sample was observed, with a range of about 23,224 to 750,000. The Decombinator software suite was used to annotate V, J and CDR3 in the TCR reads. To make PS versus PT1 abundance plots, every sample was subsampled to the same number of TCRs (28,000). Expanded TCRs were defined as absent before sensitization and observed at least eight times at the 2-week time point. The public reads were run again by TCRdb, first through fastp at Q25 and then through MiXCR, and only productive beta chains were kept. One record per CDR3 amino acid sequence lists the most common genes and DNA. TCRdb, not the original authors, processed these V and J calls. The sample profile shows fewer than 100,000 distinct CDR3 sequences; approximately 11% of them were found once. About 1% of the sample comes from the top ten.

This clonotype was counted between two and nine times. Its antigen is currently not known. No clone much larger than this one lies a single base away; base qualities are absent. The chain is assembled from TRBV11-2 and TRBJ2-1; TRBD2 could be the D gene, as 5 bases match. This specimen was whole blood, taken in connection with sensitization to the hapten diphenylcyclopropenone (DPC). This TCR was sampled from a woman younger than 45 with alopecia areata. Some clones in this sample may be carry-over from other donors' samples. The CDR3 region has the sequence CASRVDLAPYNEQFF. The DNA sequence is TGTGCCAGCAGGGTGGACCTAGCCCCCTACAATGAGCAGTTCTTC.